The T cell receptor (beta chain) described here comes from a study of metastatic and nonmetastatic thyroid tumors. After removal of 6 bases from V and 2 bases from J, the junction contained 3 bases not matched to a gene. In germline, CDR1 is MNHEY, CDR2 SMNVEV (reference sequence). This CDR3 region has 13 residues. TCRdb re-processed the PCR reads through MiXCR. This repertoire shows 20,000 to 30,000 clones, 13% found once; its top ten account for over 4%. This clone appeared many times. Among the patients, none had received any treatment before thyroid surgery. The sample taken for sequencing was blood. The clonotype originates from a female donor with papillary thyroid cancer or a benign thyroid nodule (not recorded which). Some clones in this sample may be carry-over from other donors' samples. This chain joins TRBV27 and TRBJ2-7, with 8 bases matching TRBD1. CDR3 region: CASSPTGAYEQYF. CDR3 DNA sequence: TGTGCCAGCAGCCCGACAGGGGCCTACGAGCAGTACTTC.